This T cell receptor (beta chain) appears in the sequencing data of a study of technical replicates of blood from several donors. Germline CDR1 and CDR2: SGHAT and FQNNGV. This CDR3 spans 15 amino acids. V was cut by 5 bases and J by 4 bases, with 17 bases left in between. Generated by immunoSEQ multiplex PCR, the TCRdb table keeps only in-frame clones and is missing some. This repertoire shows around 100,000 clones, 96% found once; its top ten account for 0.2% to 0.25%. This receptor was obtained from a human donor in good health. The chain uses TRBV11-2 and TRBJ1-2, with TRBD1 as a possible D gene (5 bases). The material sequenced was T cells isolated from PBMCs. The CDR3 sequence: CASSATLRDSYGYTF. The CDR3 bases are TGTGCCAGCAGCGCAACACTCCGGGACTCCTATGGCTACACCTTC.